The 18 T cell receptor beta chains below come from one sample, sequenced in a study of shared clonotypes between healthy human individuals. Measured with immunoSEQ multiplex PCR; TCRdb has only the in-frame clones, and not every one. The data hold hundreds of thousands of clones, with approximately 96% observed a single time. Naive CD8 isolation took CD45RO-negative cells positively selected for CCR7 and excluded terminally differentiated effector memory CD45RA+ cells. Sequenced sample: naive CD8+ T cells sorted from blood. These receptors came from a woman in her twenties or thirties in good health.

J is TRBJ2-7 and V is TRBV29-1, with D tentatively TRBD1 or TRBD2 (5 bases each). Germline CDR1 SQVTM, CDR2 ANQGSEA. V was trimmed by 4 bases and J by 0 bases, leaving 16 bases between them. The CDR3 is 15 amino acids. The CDR3: CSVVGRAYRSYEQYF. Written as DNA, the CDR3 is TGCAGCGTTGTGGGGCGGGCCTACCGCTCCTACGAGCAGTACTTC.

The V call is TRBV10-3, the J call TRBJ2-7; 12 bases fit TRBD2. With V trimmed by 7 bases and J by 2 bases, 3 bases remained unmatched. The V gene's germline CDR1 is ENHRY and CDR2 SYGVKD. The length of the CDR3 is 14 residues. Here the CDR3 DNA reads TGTGCCATCAACCCTAGCGGGAGGGCCTACGAGCAGTACTTC. The encoded protein is CAINPSGRAYEQYF.

V is TRBV5-1 and J is TRBJ2-7, with 7 positions matching TRBD2. This CDR3 has 14 amino acids. The germline V gene encodes CDR1 SGHRS and CDR2 YFSETQ. V dropped 3 bases and J dropped 0; count of bases not matched to a gene: 3. CDR3 sequence: CASSWGLNSYEQYF. The CDR3 DNA sequence: TGCGCCAGCAGCTGGGGACTAAACTCCTACGAGCAGTACTTC.

This sequence joins TRBV28 and TRBJ2-3; D ambiguous. The CDR3 is 17 residues long. V lost 3 bases to trimming and J lost 1 base, with 17 bases between them. In germline, CDR1 is MDHEN, CDR2 SYDVKM. CDR3 DNA sequence: TGTGCCAGCAGTTTCGACGAAAACGACCTCGGCACAGATACGCAGTATTTT. It yields the protein CASSFDENDLGTDTQYF.

The chain links TRBV9 to TRBJ2-2, with 12 nucleotides matching TRBD2. This CDR3 is 19 amino acids long. Germline V gene sequence: CDR1 SGDLS, CDR2 YYNGEE. After removal of 4 bases from V and 4 bases from J, the junction contained 14 bases not matched to a gene. The CDR3: CASSFYPGLAGGGTGELFF. CDR3 nucleotides: TGTGCCAGCAGCTTCTATCCGGGACTAGCGGGTGGGGGCACCGGGGAGCTGTTTTTT.

Written as DNA, the CDR3 is TGTGCCAGCAGTGAAGGGGGGACAGGGGAAACCATATATTTT. Translating gives CASSEGGTGETIYF. V usage is TRBV6-1 and J usage is TRBJ1-3; 10 bases align to TRBD1. The CDR3 covers 14 residues. V gave up 1 base and J gave up 10 bases; unmatched junction bases: 4. The germline V gene encodes CDR1 MNHNS and CDR2 SASEGT.

This chain links TRBV5-6 with TRBJ1-3; tentative D call: TRBD1 (5 bases). This CDR3 region has 15 residues. Germline V gene sequence: CDR1 SGHDT, CDR2 YYEEEE. The V end was cut by 4 bases, the J end by 4 bases, with 15 bases between. The chain's CDR3 is CASSKTGYYGNTIYF. The CDR3 DNA follows: TGTGCCAGCAGCAAAACAGGTTATTACGGAAACACCATATATTTT.

This chain connects TRBV5-1 to TRBJ2-5, with 9 bases fitting TRBD2. Losses at the gene ends were 0 bases for V and 5 bases for J; bases not matched to a gene: 8. The CDR3 has 16 amino acids. The germline CDR1 and CDR2 sequences are SGHRS and YFSETQ. This chain's CDR3 is CASSLVVAGVVETQYF. CDR3 nucleotide sequence: TGCGCCAGCAGCTTGGTGGTAGCGGGAGTCGTGGAGACCCAGTACTTC.

The chain links TRBV27 to TRBJ2-3; 9 nucleotides agree with TRBD2. The CDR3 extends over 16 amino acids. The trim removed 2 bases at V and 3 bases at J, leaving 6 bases unmatched. The germline V gene has CDR1 MNHEY and CDR2 SMNVEV (reference sequence). CDR3: CASSLIAGARTDTQYF. CDR3 bases: TGTGCCAGCAGTTTAATAGCGGGAGCTCGGACAGATACGCAGTATTTT.

This rearrangement joins TRBV7-9 to TRBJ2-7; D call uncertain. Germline V lookup: CDR1 SEHNR, CDR2 FQNEAQ (reference sequence). V gave up 5 bases and J gave up 1 base, with 9 bases separating them. This CDR3 comprises 13 residues. CDR3: CASSPDTSYEQYF. The CDR3 DNA is TGTGCCAGCAGCCCCGACACTTCCTACGAGCAGTACTTC.

CDR3 sequence: CASSFLLTSGIGNEQFF. The CDR3 region has the DNA TGTGCCAGCAGCTTCCTGTTAACTAGCGGGATAGGGAATGAGCAGTTCTTC. V gene TRBV11-2 combines with J gene TRBJ2-1; 10 bases align to TRBD2. Germline CDR1 and CDR2: SGHAT and FQNNGV. This CDR3 region has 17 residues. V lost 3 bases, J lost 7 bases, and 12 bases stayed unmatched.

The rearrangement links TRBV11-2 to TRBJ2-3, with TRBD2 as a possible D gene (5 bases). CDR1 and CDR2 from the germline V gene are SGHAT and FQNNGV. This CDR3 contains 16 residues. V was cut by 2 bases and J by 2 bases, with 14 bases left in between. CDR3 nucleotides: TGTGCCAGCAGCTTACCCCTAAGCGGATACACAGATACGCAGTATTTT. Its translation is CASSLPLSGYTDTQYF.

V and J are TRBV28 and TRBJ2-3, with D possibly TRBD1 on 6 matching bases. With 6 bases removed from V and 0 bases from J, the gap between germline ends came to 16 bases. The CDR3 has 16 amino acids. Per the germline V gene, CDR1 is MDHEN and CDR2 is SYDVKM. CDR3 protein: CASSLPGTTSTDTQYF. In DNA form, the CDR3 reads TGTGCCAGCAGCCTACCCGGGACAACTAGCACAGATACGCAGTATTTT.

V is TRBV11-2 and J is TRBJ1-1; no clear D. The ends were cut back, 0 bases at V and 11 bases at J, with 4 bases in the middle. CDR1 and CDR2 from the germline V gene are SGHAT and FQNNGV. The CDR3 spans 10 residues. The CDR3 spells CASSLDVAFF. CDR3 coding DNA: TGTGCCAGCAGCTTAGATGTTGCTTTCTTT.

The chain recombines TRBV27 with TRBJ2-1, with no clear D. In germline, CDR1 is MNHEY, CDR2 SMNVEV (reference sequence). The CDR3 covers 15 residues. V was cut by 4 bases and J by 0 bases, with 10 bases left in between. The CDR3 is CASSSYLSSYNEQFF. Here the CDR3 DNA reads TGTGCCAGCAGTTCCTACCTGAGCTCCTACAATGAGCAGTTCTTC.

CDR3 protein: CASSSTGSRAPFQYF. Written as DNA, the CDR3 is TGTGCCAGCAGCTCCACCGGGTCCAGGGCTCCCTTTCAGTACTTC. The chain recombines TRBV7-9 with TRBJ2-7; TRBD1 might be the D (5 bases). V lost 4 bases and J lost 10, with 23 bases in between. Germline V gene data show CDR1 as SEHNR and CDR2 as FQNEAQ (reference sequence). This CDR3 is built from 15 residues. The whole variable domain, filled in from reference TRBV7-9 and TRBJ2-7, reads DTGVSQNPRHKITKRGQNVTFRCDPISEHNRLYWYRQTLGQGPEFLTYFQNEAQLEKSRLLSDRFSAERPKGSFSTLEIQRTEQGDSAMYLCASSSTGSRAPFQYFGPGTRLTVT.

Remarks on this clone: This sequence may be a read error, since a much larger clone differs from it by one base. This chain links TRBV11-3 with TRBJ1-1, with unresolved D. The CDR3 has 13 residues. V gave up 1 base and J gave up 1 base, with 4 bases separating them. CDR1 SGHNT and CDR2 YENEEA come from the germline V gene. CDR3 DNA: TGTGCCAGCAGCTTAGGGGGGAACACTGAAGCTTTCTTT. Residues: CASSLGGNTEAFF.

This CDR3 is CASSLAGGLGEQFF. For the CDR3, the DNA is TGTGCCAGCAGCTTAGCGGGAGGGCTTGGTGAGCAGTTCTTC. This rearrangement joins TRBV7-9 to TRBJ2-1, with 7 bases identical to TRBD2. V was clipped by 0 bases and J by 9 bases; unmatched bases: 5. The CDR3 is 14 amino acids. CDR1 and CDR2 (germline): SEHNR, FQNEAQ (reference sequence).